This is a list of T cell receptor beta chains from one sample in a study of T cells after posttransplantation cyclophosphamide. The repertoire was sequenced with immunoSEQ multiplex PCR; TCRdb's copy has only in-frame clones and lacks some. The sample lists more than 9,500 clones; 75% to 95% were seen once. Sequences were derived from PBMCs, sampled after allogeneic stem cell transplant with posttransplant cyclophosphamide. These receptor sequences come from a female patient in her 30s who received an allogeneic stem cell transplant from an unrelated donor, was CMV-positive, and had no GVHD. Among the T cells, some may be from the graft donor. Each CDR3 is given with its conserved first and last residue. The D gene is left open where the match is weak. Not all rows give a size; the values are once, few, many and, for expanded clones, a class.

v_gene: TRBV4-2
j_gene: TRBJ1-3
d_gene: TRBD1
abundance: -
CDR3nt: TGTGCCAGCAGCCAGGGTGACAGGGTCTCTGGAAACACCATATATTTT
CDR3aa: CASSQGDRVSGNTIYF

v_gene: TRBV7-9
j_gene: TRBJ1-2
d_gene: TRBD1
abundance: -
CDR3nt: TGTGCCAGCAGCTTAGAAGAGGGGGCCCTCTATGGCTACACCTTC
CDR3aa: CASSLEEGALYGYTF

v_gene: TRBV9
j_gene: TRBJ2-3
d_gene: -
abundance: -
CDR3nt: TGTGCCAGCAGCGTAGCAGGTGGCGGGGGCACAGATACGCAGTATTTT
CDR3aa: CASSVAGGGGTDTQYF

v_gene: TRBV5-1
j_gene: TRBJ2-3
d_gene: TRBD1
abundance: -
CDR3nt: TGCGCCAGCAGCTGGGGACAGGGGGGTGTCTCGCAGTATTTT
CDR3aa: CASSWGQGGVSQYF

v_gene: TRBV5-8
j_gene: TRBJ1-3
d_gene: -
abundance: once
CDR3nt: TGTGCCAGCAGCTTGTTCTCCGGGAGCTCTGGAAACACCATATATTTT
CDR3aa: CASSLFSGSSGNTIYF

v_gene: TRBV2
j_gene: TRBJ1-5
d_gene: -
abundance: -
CDR3nt: TGTGCCAGCAGTGAAGAAATGGGCTGGCAGCCCCAGCATTTT
CDR3aa: CASSEEMGWQPQHF

v_gene: TRBV29-1
j_gene: TRBJ2-1
d_gene: TRBD2
abundance: -
CDR3nt: TGCAGCGTCCTGAAGACGGGGTCTAGCGGGAGGGGAGAGCAGTTCTTC
CDR3aa: CSVLKTGSSGRGEQFF

v_gene: TRBV7-2
j_gene: TRBJ2-7
d_gene: -
abundance: -
CDR3nt: TGTGCCAGCAGCCCGGACAGACTCTACGAGCAGTACTTC
CDR3aa: CASSPDRLYEQYF

v_gene: TRBV5-1
j_gene: TRBJ2-5
d_gene: -
abundance: -
CDR3nt: TGCGCCAGCAGCTTGGAGACACCAGAGACCCAGTACTTC
CDR3aa: CASSLETPETQYF

v_gene: TRBV5-1
j_gene: TRBJ2-1
d_gene: TRBD1
abundance: -
CDR3nt: TGCGCCAGCAGCCCCGGGACAGGGCGATATGAGCAGTTCTTC
CDR3aa: CASSPGTGRYEQFF

v_gene: TRBV28
j_gene: TRBJ1-6
d_gene: -
abundance: -
CDR3nt: TGTGCCAGCAGTTTATTAGGGGAAGGTTCACCCCTCCACTTT
CDR3aa: CASSLLGEGSPLHF

v_gene: TRBV28
j_gene: TRBJ2-1
d_gene: TRBD2
abundance: -
CDR3nt: TGTGCCAGCAGGGATAGCGGGAGGTTGGATGAGCAGTTCTTC
CDR3aa: CASRDSGRLDEQFF

v_gene: TRBV5-1
j_gene: TRBJ1-3
d_gene: -
abundance: -
CDR3nt: TGCGCCAGCAGCTTGGACTCCTTTGGAAACACCATATATTTT
CDR3aa: CASSLDSFGNTIYF

v_gene: TRBV6-1
j_gene: TRBJ2-3
d_gene: -
abundance: -
CDR3nt: TGTGCCAGCAGTCTAAAGACAGACACAGATACGCAGTATTTT
CDR3aa: CASSLKTDTDTQYF

v_gene: TRBV7-7
j_gene: TRBJ2-5
d_gene: TRBD2
abundance: -
CDR3nt: TGTGCCAGCAGCTCCGAACTAGCGGATCAAGAGACCCAGTACTTC
CDR3aa: CASSSELADQETQYF

v_gene: TRBV15
j_gene: TRBJ2-3
d_gene: TRBD2
abundance: -
CDR3nt: TGTGCCACCAGCAGAAAAAAAGTGGGAGGGTCAGATACGCAGTATTTT
CDR3aa: CATSRKKVGGSDTQYF

v_gene: TRBV28
j_gene: TRBJ2-7
d_gene: -
abundance: -
CDR3nt: TGTGCCAGCAGCCTAGGTGACGAGCAGTACTTC
CDR3aa: CASSLGDEQYF

v_gene: TRBV10-3
j_gene: TRBJ1-1
d_gene: -
abundance: few
CDR3nt: TGTGCCATCAGGAAGGACAGTATGAACACTGAAGCTTTCTTT
CDR3aa: CAIRKDSMNTEAFF

v_gene: TRBV9
j_gene: TRBJ1-1
d_gene: -
abundance: -
CDR3nt: TGTGCCAGCAGCTCCGGGGGTAGGGTTGAGGCTGAAGCTTTCTTT
CDR3aa: CASSSGGRVEAEAFF

v_gene: TRBV19
j_gene: TRBJ2-2
d_gene: -
abundance: -
CDR3nt: TGTGCCAGTAGTATGGGGCAGCCGAACACCGGGGAGCTGTTTTTT
CDR3aa: CASSMGQPNTGELFF

v_gene: TRBV25-1
j_gene: TRBJ2-7
d_gene: TRBD1
abundance: -
CDR3nt: TGTGCCAGCACCCCAGGGACAGGGGCCTACGAGCAGTACTTC
CDR3aa: CASTPGTGAYEQYF

v_gene: TRBV4-1
j_gene: TRBJ1-2
d_gene: -
abundance: -
CDR3nt: TGCGCCAGCAGCCAAGTATCAGGGGTCAACTATGGCTACACCTTC
CDR3aa: CASSQVSGVNYGYTF

v_gene: TRBV2
j_gene: TRBJ2-6
d_gene: -
abundance: -
CDR3nt: TGTGCCAGCAGTGAAGCTTTGAGAGGTGGGGCCAACGTCCTGACTTTC
CDR3aa: CASSEALRGGANVLTF

v_gene: TRBV18
j_gene: TRBJ2-2
d_gene: -
abundance: -
CDR3nt: TGTGCCAGCTCACCACGAGACAGTGGCACCGGGGAGCTGTTTTTT
CDR3aa: CASSPRDSGTGELFF

v_gene: TRBV28
j_gene: TRBJ2-7
d_gene: -
abundance: -
CDR3nt: TGTGCCAGCAGACCATCCGGACTGAGCTACGAGCAGTACTTC
CDR3aa: CASRPSGLSYEQYF

v_gene: TRBV25-1
j_gene: TRBJ2-7
d_gene: -
abundance: -
CDR3nt: TGTGCCAGCAGTGGAGTCCCGGCAGGAACCTACGAGCAGTACTTC
CDR3aa: CASSGVPAGTYEQYF

v_gene: TRBV4-2
j_gene: TRBJ2-7
d_gene: -
abundance: -
CDR3nt: TGTGCCAGCAGCCAAGATTTGGCGGATTCAACCTACGAGCAGTACTTC
CDR3aa: CASSQDLADSTYEQYF

v_gene: TRBV2
j_gene: TRBJ1-1
d_gene: -
abundance: -
CDR3nt: TGTGCCAGCAGTGGGTTCGAGGTTAAGTCTGAAGCTTTCTTT
CDR3aa: CASSGFEVKSEAFF

v_gene: TRBV14
j_gene: TRBJ2-1
d_gene: -
abundance: -
CDR3nt: TGTGCCAGCAGCAAACAGGAACCCCAGGCCGGGACTTTCAATGAGCAGTTCTTC
CDR3aa: CASSKQEPQAGTFNEQFF

v_gene: TRBV29-1
j_gene: TRBJ1-1
d_gene: -
abundance: -
CDR3nt: TGCAGCGTTCTGTCACTCTTACAGCAGGGCACTGAAGCTTTCTTT
CDR3aa: CSVLSLLQQGTEAFF

v_gene: TRBV28
j_gene: TRBJ1-1
d_gene: -
abundance: -
CDR3nt: TGTGCCAGCAGCCTCCCTATGAACACTGAAGCTTTCTTT
CDR3aa: CASSLPMNTEAFF

v_gene: TRBV19
j_gene: TRBJ2-7
d_gene: TRBD2
abundance: -
CDR3nt: TGTGCCAGTAGTAGGGGGGGTATTACAGCGGGCCAGCTTTACGAGCAGTACTTC
CDR3aa: CASSRGGITAGQLYEQYF

v_gene: TRBV7-8
j_gene: TRBJ1-1
d_gene: -
abundance: -
CDR3nt: TGTGCCAGCAGCCCACCTACGCGGGGAAGGAACACTGAAGCTTTCTTT
CDR3aa: CASSPPTRGRNTEAFF

v_gene: TRBV27
j_gene: TRBJ1-3
d_gene: -
abundance: few
CDR3nt: TGTGCCAGCAGTCGGGGTTTCTCTGGAAACACCATATATTTT
CDR3aa: CASSRGFSGNTIYF

v_gene: TRBV28
j_gene: TRBJ2-1
d_gene: TRBD1
abundance: -
CDR3nt: TGTGCCAGCAGTACCCGGGACAGGGGGAAGTTAGCTGAGCAGTTCTTC
CDR3aa: CASSTRDRGKLAEQFF

v_gene: TRBV5-1
j_gene: TRBJ2-3
d_gene: TRBD2
abundance: -
CDR3nt: TGCGCCAGCAGCCTTGGGGGTAGCGGGAACACAGATACGCAGTATTTT
CDR3aa: CASSLGGSGNTDTQYF

v_gene: TRBV5-1
j_gene: TRBJ1-5
d_gene: -
abundance: -
CDR3nt: TGCGCCAGCAGCTTGGAGACGGGAAATCAGCCCCAGCATTTT
CDR3aa: CASSLETGNQPQHF

v_gene: TRBV27
j_gene: TRBJ2-7
d_gene: -
abundance: -
CDR3nt: TGTGCCAGCAGTTTAATTTTCGGTTCCGAGCGAAACTACGAGCAGTACTTC
CDR3aa: CASSLIFGSERNYEQYF

v_gene: TRBV11-2
j_gene: TRBJ1-5
d_gene: -
abundance: -
CDR3nt: TGTGCCAGCAGCTTAGTGGGCGGGAGTCAGCCCCAGCATTTT
CDR3aa: CASSLVGGSQPQHF

v_gene: TRBV19
j_gene: TRBJ2-3
d_gene: TRBD2
abundance: -
CDR3nt: TGTGCCAGTAGTATGGTGGGGGGTAGAGGACTAGCGGGGCACACAGATACGCAGTATTTT
CDR3aa: CASSMVGGRGLAGHTDTQYF

v_gene: TRBV5-1
j_gene: TRBJ2-7
d_gene: TRBD1
abundance: once
CDR3nt: TGCGCCAGCAGCTTGAAACAGGGGGCGCGTTCCTACGAGCAGTACTTC
CDR3aa: CASSLKQGARSYEQYF

v_gene: TRBV10-2
j_gene: TRBJ2-2
d_gene: TRBD1
abundance: -
CDR3nt: TGCGCCAGCAGACTCGACAGGGGAGCGAACACCGGGGAGCTGTTTTTT
CDR3aa: CASRLDRGANTGELFF

v_gene: TRBV5-1
j_gene: TRBJ2-1
d_gene: TRBD2
abundance: -
CDR3nt: TGCGCCAGCAGCCGCGGACTAGCGGGAGGCACCTACAATGAGCAGTTCTTC
CDR3aa: CASSRGLAGGTYNEQFF

v_gene: TRBV28
j_gene: TRBJ1-5
d_gene: -
abundance: -
CDR3nt: TGTGCCAGCAGTCGTGACAGGTCCTATAGCAATCAGCCCCAGCATTTT
CDR3aa: CASSRDRSYSNQPQHF

v_gene: TRBV9
j_gene: TRBJ1-1
d_gene: -
abundance: -
CDR3nt: TGTGCCAGCAGCGCGACGACATCCTACAAAAATGAAGCTTTCTTT
CDR3aa: CASSATTSYKNEAFF